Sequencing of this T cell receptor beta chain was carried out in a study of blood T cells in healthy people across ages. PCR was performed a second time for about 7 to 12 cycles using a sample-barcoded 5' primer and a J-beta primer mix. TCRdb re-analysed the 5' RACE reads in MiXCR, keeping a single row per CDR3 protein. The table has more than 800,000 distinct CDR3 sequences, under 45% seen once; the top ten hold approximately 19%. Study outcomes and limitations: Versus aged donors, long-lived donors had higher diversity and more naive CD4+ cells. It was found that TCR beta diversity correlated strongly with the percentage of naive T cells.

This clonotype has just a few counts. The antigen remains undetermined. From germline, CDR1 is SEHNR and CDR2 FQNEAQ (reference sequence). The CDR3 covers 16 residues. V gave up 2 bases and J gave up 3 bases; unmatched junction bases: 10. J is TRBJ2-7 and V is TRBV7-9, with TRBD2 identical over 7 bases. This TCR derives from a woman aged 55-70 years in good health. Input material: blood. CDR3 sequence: CASSLPPSGVNYEQYF. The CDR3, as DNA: TGTGCCAGCAGCTTACCCCCTAGCGGAGTAAACTACGAGCAGTACTTC.